The text below deals with one T cell receptor beta chain. This sample is drawn from a study of blood T cell repertoires in COVID-19. V was clipped by 6 bases and J by 5 bases, with 19 bases between them. The CDR3 extends over 15 amino acids. Per germline, CDR1 MNHEY and CDR2 SVGAGI. Clones were sequenced by immunoSEQ multiplex PCR, and TCRdb holds only the in-frame ones, with some missing. This table holds more than 300,000 clones, approximately 89% found once. The clonotype was recovered from a woman in her 30s with COVID-19, enrolled during active disease. The gene calls are TRBV6-5 and TRBJ1-2, with D possibly matching TRBD1 (6 bases). The sequenced sample was peripheral blood. CDR3: CASSWAGGPPYGYTF. For the CDR3, the DNA is TGTGCCAGCAGCTGGGCGGGGGGCCCCCCTTATGGCTACACCTTC.